This TCR beta chain derives from a study of blood T cells in healthy people across ages. This CDR3 has 12 residues. In germline, CDR1 is ENHRY, CDR2 SYGVKD. V shed 3 bases and J shed 8 bases, with 8 bases lying between them. Then a second PCR, running about 7 to 11 cycles, was carried out with a sample-barcoded 5' primer and a J-beta primer mix. TCRdb called the 5' RACE reads again in MiXCR, with one record for every CDR3 protein. The data contain around 1,000,000 distinct CDR3 sequences, 25% of them singletons. These data are also associated with another study on T cells of mothers and their children.

The chain uses TRBV10-3 and TRBJ2-1; D unclear. This TCR came from a girl aged 2-15 years in good health. Sequencing was carried out using blood. Written as DNA, the CDR3 is TGTGCCATCAGTGACCCTAGATATGAGCAGTTCTTC. As protein: CAISDPRYEQFF.